The 3 T cell receptor beta chains presented below share a single source sample, sequenced in a study of read filtering for tumor transcriptome and immune sequencing. Molecular barcoded adaptors covering alpha/delta and beta/gamma chains were used on about 390 ng RNA. TCRdb independently ran MiXCR on the reads; one entry per CDR3 protein. Among 37,000 or so distinct CDR3 sequences listed, around 13% were seen once. The sample was a population of CD138-negative cells sorted from bone marrow. These receptors came from a donor older than 35 with multiple myeloma.

The chain recombines TRBV20-1 with TRBJ2-1, with TRBD2 matching 15 bases. This CDR3 has 16 residues. Germline lookup yields CDR1 DFQATT and CDR2 SNEGSKA (reference sequence). V shed 4 bases, J shed 4 bases, and the junction held 5 bases outside the gene matches. The CDR3 is CSAMGTSGRSYNEQFF. The CDR3 DNA sequence: TGCAGTGCTATGGGGACTAGCGGGAGGTCTTACAATGAGCAGTTCTTC.

This clonotype has a count of ten or more. This chain connects TRBV11-2 to TRBJ2-3, with TRBD2 matching over 7 bases. The CDR3 length is 14 residues. After removal of 5 bases from V and 2 bases from J, the junction contained 4 bases not matched to a gene. Germline CDR1 is SGHAT and CDR2 is FQNNGV. As DNA, the CDR3 is TGTGCCAGCAGCCCCCGGGAGGCCACAGATACGCAGTATTTT. This encodes CASSPREATDTQYF.

Ten or more counts support this clonotype. The chain links TRBV20-1 to TRBJ2-5, with a weak D call TRBD1 (6 bases). This CDR3 has 13 amino acids. Trimming took 5 bases from V and 2 from J, leaving 12 bases between them. Germline V gene lookup returns CDR1 DFQATT and CDR2 SNEGSKA (reference sequence). DNA for the CDR3: TGCAGTGCTGTTAGGACAGTTCAAGAGACCCAGTACTTC. It specifies CSAVRTVQETQYF.